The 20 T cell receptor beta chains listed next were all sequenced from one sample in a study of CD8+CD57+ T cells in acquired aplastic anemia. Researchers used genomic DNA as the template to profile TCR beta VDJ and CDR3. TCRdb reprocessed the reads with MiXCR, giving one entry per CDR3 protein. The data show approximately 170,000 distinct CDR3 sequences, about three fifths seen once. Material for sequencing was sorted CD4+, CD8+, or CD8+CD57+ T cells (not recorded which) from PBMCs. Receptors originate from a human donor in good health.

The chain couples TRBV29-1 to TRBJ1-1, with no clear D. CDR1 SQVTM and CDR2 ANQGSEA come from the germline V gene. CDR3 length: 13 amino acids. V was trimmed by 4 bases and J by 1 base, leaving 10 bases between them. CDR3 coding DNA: TGCAGCGTTGCTTCGGCAGGGAACACTGAAGCTTTCTTT. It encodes CSVASAGNTEAFF.

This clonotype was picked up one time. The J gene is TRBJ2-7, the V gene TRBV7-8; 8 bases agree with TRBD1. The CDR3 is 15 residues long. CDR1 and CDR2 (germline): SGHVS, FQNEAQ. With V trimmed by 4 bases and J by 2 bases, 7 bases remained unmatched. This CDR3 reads CASSSGQGTTYEQYF. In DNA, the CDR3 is TGTGCCAGCAGCTCTGGACAGGGAACGACCTACGAGCAGTACTTC.

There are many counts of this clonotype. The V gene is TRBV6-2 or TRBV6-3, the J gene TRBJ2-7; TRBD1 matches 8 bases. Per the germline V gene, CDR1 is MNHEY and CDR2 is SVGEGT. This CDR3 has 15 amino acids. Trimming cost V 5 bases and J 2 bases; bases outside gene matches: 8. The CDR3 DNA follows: TGTGCCAGCAGTGCATCCGGGACAGGCCCCTACGAGCAGTACTTC. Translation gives CASSASGTGPYEQYF.

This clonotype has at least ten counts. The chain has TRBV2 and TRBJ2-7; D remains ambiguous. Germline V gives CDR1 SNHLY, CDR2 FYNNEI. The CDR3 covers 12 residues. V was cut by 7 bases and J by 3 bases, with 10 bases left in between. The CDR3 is CASMLGYYEQYF. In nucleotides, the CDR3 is TGTGCCAGCATGTTGGGATACTACGAGCAGTACTTC.

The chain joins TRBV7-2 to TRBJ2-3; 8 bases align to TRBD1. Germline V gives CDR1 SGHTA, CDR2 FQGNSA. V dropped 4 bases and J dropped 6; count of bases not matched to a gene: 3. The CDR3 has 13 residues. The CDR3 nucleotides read TGTGCCAGCAGCTCTCAGGGGGCGGATACGCAGTATTTT. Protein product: CASSSQGADTQYF. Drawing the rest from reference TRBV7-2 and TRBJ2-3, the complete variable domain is GAGVSQSPSNKVTEKGKDVELRCDPISGHTALYWYRQSLGQGLEFLIYFQGNSAPDKSGLPSDRFSAERTGGSVSTLTIQRTQQEDSAVYLCASSSQGADTQYFGPGTRLTVL.

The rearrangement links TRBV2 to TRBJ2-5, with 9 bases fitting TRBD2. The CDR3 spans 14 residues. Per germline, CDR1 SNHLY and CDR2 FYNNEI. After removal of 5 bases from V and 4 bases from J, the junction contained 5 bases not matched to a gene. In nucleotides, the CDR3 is TGTGCCAGCAGTTTTATAGCGGGAGCAGAGACCCAGTACTTC. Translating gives CASSFIAGAETQYF.

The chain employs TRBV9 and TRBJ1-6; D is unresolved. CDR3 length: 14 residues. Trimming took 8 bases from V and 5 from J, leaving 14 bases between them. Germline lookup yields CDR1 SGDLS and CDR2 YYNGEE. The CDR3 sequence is CASSYGGDNSPLHF. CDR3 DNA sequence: TGTGCCAGTAGCTACGGAGGAGATAATTCACCCCTCCACTTT.

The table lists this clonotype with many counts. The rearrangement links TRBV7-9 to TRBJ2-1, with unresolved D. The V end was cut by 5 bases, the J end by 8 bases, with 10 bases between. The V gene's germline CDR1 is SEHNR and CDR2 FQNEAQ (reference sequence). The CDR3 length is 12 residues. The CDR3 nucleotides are TGTGCCAGCAGCACGGCTTGGGATGAGCAGTTCTTC. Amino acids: CASSTAWDEQFF.

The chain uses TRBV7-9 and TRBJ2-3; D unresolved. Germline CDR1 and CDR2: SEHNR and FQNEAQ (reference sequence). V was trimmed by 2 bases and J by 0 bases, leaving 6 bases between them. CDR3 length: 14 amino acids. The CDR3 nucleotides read TGTGCCAGCAGCTTAAGCAAGAGCACAGATACGCAGTATTTT. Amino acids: CASSLSKSTDTQYF.

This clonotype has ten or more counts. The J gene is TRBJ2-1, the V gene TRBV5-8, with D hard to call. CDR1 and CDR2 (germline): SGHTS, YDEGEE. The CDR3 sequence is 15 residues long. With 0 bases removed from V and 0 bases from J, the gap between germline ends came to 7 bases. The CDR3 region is CASSLEPSSYNEQFF. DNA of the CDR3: TGTGCCAGCAGCTTGGAGCCAAGCTCCTACAATGAGCAGTTCTTC.

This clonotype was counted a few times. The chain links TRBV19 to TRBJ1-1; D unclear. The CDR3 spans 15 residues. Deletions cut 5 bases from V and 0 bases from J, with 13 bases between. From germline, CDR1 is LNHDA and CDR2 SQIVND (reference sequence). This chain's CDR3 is CASSGLSAVNTEAFF. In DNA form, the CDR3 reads TGTGCCAGTAGTGGACTGTCGGCGGTGAACACTGAAGCTTTCTTT.

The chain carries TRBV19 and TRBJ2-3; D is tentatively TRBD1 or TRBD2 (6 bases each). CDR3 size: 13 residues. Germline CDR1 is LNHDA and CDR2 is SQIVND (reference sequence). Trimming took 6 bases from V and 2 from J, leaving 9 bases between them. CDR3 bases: TGTGCCAGTAGCGGGGGCCACACAGATACGCAGTATTTT. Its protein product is CASSGGHTDTQYF.

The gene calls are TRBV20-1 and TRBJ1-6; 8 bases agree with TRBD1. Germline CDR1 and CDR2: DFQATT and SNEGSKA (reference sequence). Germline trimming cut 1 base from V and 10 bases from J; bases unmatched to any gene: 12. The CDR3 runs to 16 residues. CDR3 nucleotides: TGCAGTGCTAGAGCCGGAGAGGGGACAGGTAGGTCACCCCTCCACTTT. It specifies CSARAGEGTGRSPLHF.

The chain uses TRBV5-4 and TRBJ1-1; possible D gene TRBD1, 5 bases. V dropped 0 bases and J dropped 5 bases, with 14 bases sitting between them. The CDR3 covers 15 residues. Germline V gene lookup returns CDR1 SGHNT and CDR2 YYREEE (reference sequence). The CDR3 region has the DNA TGTGCCAGCAGCTTGGCTTTGGAGGGGAGGACTGAAGCTTTCTTT. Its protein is CASSLALEGRTEAFF.

Here the CDR3 DNA reads TGTGCCAGCAGCGTCCCTGGGGACAGTGGCTACACCTTC. Its protein is CASSVPGDSGYTF. The rearrangement links TRBV9 to TRBJ1-2, with TRBD1 matching 7 bases. In germline, CDR1 is SGDLS, CDR2 YYNGEE. The CDR3 consists of 13 residues. The J segment lost 7 bases and the V segment lost 2 bases, leaving 5 bases of the junction unmatched.

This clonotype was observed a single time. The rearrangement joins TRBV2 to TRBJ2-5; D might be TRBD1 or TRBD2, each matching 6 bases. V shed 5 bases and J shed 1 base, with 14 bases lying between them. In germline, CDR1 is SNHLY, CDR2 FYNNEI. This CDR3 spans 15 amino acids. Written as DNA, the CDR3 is TGTGCCAGCAGTCCCAGGTGGGGGGCCCAAGAGACCCAGTACTTC. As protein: CASSPRWGAQETQYF.

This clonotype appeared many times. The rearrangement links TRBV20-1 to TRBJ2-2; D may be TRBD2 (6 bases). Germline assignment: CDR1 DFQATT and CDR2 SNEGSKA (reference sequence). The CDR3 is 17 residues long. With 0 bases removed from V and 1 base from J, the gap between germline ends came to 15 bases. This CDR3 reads CSARDLGAGRNTGELFF. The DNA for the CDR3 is TGCAGTGCTAGAGATCTCGGAGCGGGTAGGAACACCGGGGAGCTGTTTTTT.

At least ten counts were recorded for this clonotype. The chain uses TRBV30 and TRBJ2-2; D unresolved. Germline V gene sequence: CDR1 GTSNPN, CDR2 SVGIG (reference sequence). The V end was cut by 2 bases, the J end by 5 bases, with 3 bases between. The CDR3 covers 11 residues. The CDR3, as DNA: TGTGCCTGGAGTCTTACCGGGGAGCTGTTTTTT. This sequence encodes CAWSLTGELFF.

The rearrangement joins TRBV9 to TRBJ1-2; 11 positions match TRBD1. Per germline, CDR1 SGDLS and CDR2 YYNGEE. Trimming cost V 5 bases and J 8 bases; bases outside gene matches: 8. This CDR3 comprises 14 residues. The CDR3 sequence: CASSDPGQGEGYTF. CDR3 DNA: TGTGCCAGCAGTGACCCGGGACAGGGGGAAGGCTACACCTTC.

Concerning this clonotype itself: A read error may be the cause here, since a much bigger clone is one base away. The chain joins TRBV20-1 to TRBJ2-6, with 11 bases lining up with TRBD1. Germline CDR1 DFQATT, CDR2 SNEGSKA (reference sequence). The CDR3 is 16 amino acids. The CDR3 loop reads CSAGEDRGPGANVLTF. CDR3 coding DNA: TGCAGTGCTGGAGAGGACAGGGGGCCCGGGGCCAACGTCCTGACTTTC.